The 30 T cell receptor beta chains reported below all come from one sample, sequenced in a study of Graves' ophthalmopathy and Graves' hyperthyroidism. Researchers took RNA transcripts and amplified TCR beta CDR3 regions from them. In the first round, RT-PCR was carried out with HTBI primers, and a multiplex PCR formed the second round. TCRdb reprocessed the multiplex PCR reads with MiXCR, giving one entry per CDR3 protein. The table records roughly 400,000 distinct CDR3 sequences, 17% of them present only once. Sequences were obtained from peripheral blood. These receptor sequences come from an adult woman with stable Graves' hyperthyroidism.

This clonotype was observed many times. The genes are TRBV5-6 and TRBJ1-5; D ambiguous. This CDR3 is built from 16 residues. Germline values: CDR1 SGHDT, CDR2 YYEEEE. V shed 4 bases and J shed 8 bases, with 22 bases lying between them. CDR3 sequence (DNA): TGTGCCAGCAGCCAGCCCCACGCCGAGGGCACCGAGCCCCAGCATTTT. Its translation: CASSQPHAEGTEPQHF.

The chain joins TRBV12-3 or TRBV12-4 to TRBJ2-2; TRBD2 is a possible D gene (5 bases). The CDR3 has 16 amino acids. Trimming pared 7 bases from V and 1 base from J, leaving 16 bases between. CDR3 amino acids: CASIPGEQLNTGELFF. The CDR3 bases are TGTGCCAGCATCCCTGGGGAGCAGTTGAACACCGGGGAGCTGTTTTTT.

There are many counts of this clonotype. This chain uses TRBV12-3 or TRBV12-4 with TRBJ1-5, with 7 positions matching TRBD1. The ends lost 3 bases at V and 1 base at J; junction bases unmatched: 6. CDR3 length: 16 residues. This CDR3 reads CASSLRKGGSNQPQHF. Here the CDR3 DNA reads TGTGCCAGCAGTTTGAGGAAAGGGGGCAGCAATCAGCCCCAGCATTTT.

V usage is TRBV6-1 and J usage is TRBJ2-1; the D is unclear. The CDR3 contains 14 residues. Germline V gene data show CDR1 as MNHNS and CDR2 as SASEGT. The V end lost 1 base, the J end lost 3 bases, and 7 bases lay between the germline ends. The CDR3: CASSEGTDYNEQFF. CDR3 bases: TGTGCCAGCAGTGAAGGGACGGACTACAATGAGCAGTTCTTC.

This clonotype has ten or more counts. The chain has TRBV5-5 and TRBJ1-5, with D perhaps matching TRBD1 (6 bases). The V end lost 4 bases, the J end lost 0 bases, and 11 bases lay between the germline ends. Germline V gene sequence: CDR1 SGHKS, CDR2 YYEKEE (reference sequence). The CDR3 has 15 residues. CDR3 loop: CASSRTVTSNQPQHF. The CDR3 DNA is TGTGCCAGCAGCAGGACAGTTACTAGCAATCAGCCCCAGCATTTT.

This clonotype was observed many times. The gene calls are TRBV15 and TRBJ2-5; D is perhaps TRBD2 (6 bases). Germline values: CDR1 LNHNV, CDR2 YYDKDF (reference sequence). Between the trimmed V and J ends, which lost 8 bases and 7 bases, there was a span of 14 bases. The CDR3 covers 12 residues. The CDR3 loop is CATGRERVTQYF. As DNA, the CDR3 is TGTGCCACCGGTCGGGAGCGGGTGACCCAGTACTTC. Complete variable domain (other parts from reference TRBV15 and TRBJ2-5): DAMVIQNPRYQVTQFGKPVTLSCSQTLNHNVMYWYQQKSSQAPKLLFHYYDKDFNNEADTPDNFQSRRPNTSFCFLDIRSPGLGDTAMYLCATGRERVTQYFGPGTRLLVL.

The genes are TRBV6-1 and TRBJ1-5; D unresolved. Trimming removed 2 bases from V and 6 bases from J, with 14 bases in between. Germline values: CDR1 MNHNS, CDR2 SASEGT. The length of the CDR3 is 15 residues. The CDR3, as DNA: TGTGCCAGCAGTGAATCGGGGTCCCTCATTCAGCCCCAGCATTTT. Amino acid sequence: CASSESGSLIQPQHF.

This clonotype was recorded at least ten times. CDR3 amino acids: CSARDAKGETEAFF. The CDR3 nucleotides are TGCAGTGCTAGAGACGCTAAGGGAGAGACTGAAGCTTTCTTT. The rearrangement uses TRBV20-1 and TRBJ1-1, with unresolved D. Germline assignment: CDR1 DFQATT and CDR2 SNEGSKA (reference sequence). The CDR3 consists of 14 residues. Between the trimmed V and J ends, which lost 0 bases and 5 bases, there was a span of 13 bases.

This clonotype has ten or more counts. V gene TRBV25-1 combines with J gene TRBJ2-5; a possible D gene is TRBD1 (5 bases). The CDR3 length is 15 residues. V lost 3 bases to trimming and J lost 5 bases, with 16 bases between them. The germline V gene encodes CDR1 MGHDK and CDR2 SYGVNS. Here the CDR3 DNA reads TGTGCCAGCAGTGACCCCTCAGGGTCCGGGGAGACCCAGTACTTC. It yields the protein CASSDPSGSGETQYF.

V usage is TRBV5-1 and J usage is TRBJ2-5; 8 nucleotides match TRBD2. V lost 0 bases, J lost 5 bases, and 6 bases stayed unmatched. CDR1 SGHRS and CDR2 YFSETQ come from the germline V gene. The CDR3 runs to 15 residues. CDR3: CASSLGAGVQETQYF. CDR3 DNA sequence: TGCGCCAGCAGCTTGGGAGCGGGAGTTCAGGAGACCCAGTACTTC.

This clonotype was detected many times. The J gene is TRBJ2-2, the V gene TRBV7-8; D is unclear. The CDR3 spans 14 residues. The V gene's germline CDR1 is SGHVS and CDR2 FQNEAQ. V dropped 5 bases and J dropped 6 bases, with 13 bases sitting between them. CDR3: CASSPRLQSGELFF. The CDR3 DNA sequence: TGTGCCAGCAGCCCCCGACTTCAGTCCGGGGAGCTGTTTTTT.

The chain employs TRBV14 and TRBJ1-1; 9 bases are a match to TRBD1. The germline CDR1 and CDR2 sequences are SGHDN and FVKESK. The CDR3 sequence is 16 residues long. V dropped 5 bases and J dropped 0; count of bases not matched to a gene: 7. CDR3 DNA sequence: TGTGCCAGCAGCACCGGGACAGGGACCTTGAACACTGAAGCTTTCTTT. It yields the protein CASSTGTGTLNTEAFF.

This clonotype was counted many times. The chain recombines TRBV6-2 or TRBV6-3 with TRBJ2-7, with D unclear. The V end lost 1 base, the J end lost 2 bases, and 9 bases lay between the germline ends. Germline V CDR1 and CDR2: MNHEY, SVGEGT. This CDR3 is 14 amino acids long. The CDR3 nucleotides read TGTGCCAGCAGTTACTTGCAAGGGACCTACGAGCAGTACTTC. Protein product: CASSYLQGTYEQYF.

This clonotype came up many times. J is TRBJ1-2 and V is TRBV6-1; 8 bases are shared with TRBD1. The length of the CDR3 is 14 residues. After removal of 9 bases from V and 6 bases from J, the junction contained 12 bases not matched to a gene. Germline loops: CDR1 MNHNS, CDR2 SASEGT. CDR3 protein: CASSGRGRVDGYTF. In DNA, the CDR3 is TGTGCCAGTTCTGGCAGGGGGCGAGTCGATGGCTACACCTTC.

On this clonotype: A read error may account for a junction end that differs from germline. The chain joins TRBV27 to TRBJ2-5; 7 nucleotides agree with TRBD2. The CDR3 has 16 amino acids. Germline CDR1 MNHEY, CDR2 SMNVEV (reference sequence). This CDR3 reads CASPICACGRQGTEYF. The DNA of the CDR3 is TGTGCCAGCCCCATATGCGCATGCGGGAGACAAGGGACCGAGTACTTC.

This clonotype appeared many times. This rearrangement joins TRBV2 to TRBJ1-6; D might be TRBD1 (5 bases). Germline CDR1 reads SNHLY; CDR2 reads FYNNEI. V was trimmed by 6 bases and J by 8 bases, leaving 14 bases between them. The CDR3 length is 14 residues. This CDR3 is CASSLQELDSPLHF. The CDR3 region has the DNA TGTGCCAGCAGCTTACAGGAATTGGATTCACCCCTCCACTTT.

This clonotype showed up many times. The chain couples TRBV7-9 to TRBJ1-1; the match to TRBD1 covers 7 bases. CDR3 length equals 15 residues. The V segment lost 5 bases and the J segment 0 bases; nucleotides outside the gene matches: 6. The germline gives CDR1 SEHNR, CDR2 FQNEAQ (reference sequence). CDR3 amino acids: CASSAQGNVNTEAFF. In nucleotides, the CDR3 is TGTGCCAGCAGCGCACAGGGGAATGTGAACACTGAAGCTTTCTTT. Full variable domain (outside the CDR3, taken from reference TRBV7-9 and TRBJ1-1): DTGVSQNPRHKITKRGQNVTFRCDPISEHNRLYWYRQTLGQGPEFLTYFQNEAQLEKSRLLSDRFSAERPKGSFSTLEIQRTEQGDSAMYLCASSAQGNVNTEAFFGQGTRLTVV.

This clonotype was seen many times. This sequence joins TRBV12-3 or TRBV12-4 and TRBJ2-7; D gene uncertain. The CDR3 is 14 residues long. The germline V and J ends were trimmed by 0 bases and 2 bases, with 8 bases remaining between them. The CDR3 DNA sequence: TGTGCCAGCAGTTTAGCCAGCTTGCCCTACGAGCAGTACTTC. This translates into CASSLASLPYEQYF.

This clonotype was seen many times. The J gene is TRBJ1-2, the V gene TRBV6-1, with no clear D. The ends were cut back, 2 bases at V and 6 bases at J, with 16 bases in the middle. Germline V gene sequence: CDR1 MNHNS, CDR2 SASEGT. The CDR3 totals 15 residues. CDR3 loop: CASSESPNLPDGYTF. The CDR3 bases are TGTGCCAGCAGTGAATCCCCTAATCTGCCCGATGGCTACACCTTC.

This clonotype showed up many times. CDR3 in DNA: TGCAGTGCTTTGCGACAGGGGGCCGACGAGCAGTACTTC. Translated: CSALRQGADEQYF. The chain employs TRBV20-1 and TRBJ2-7; 10 nucleotides match TRBD1. CDR1 is DFQATT and CDR2 is SNEGSKA in the germline V gene (reference sequence). There are 13 residues in the CDR3. The V and J ends lost 5 bases and 5 bases, in that order; junction bases with no gene match: 6.

The chain is built from TRBV12-3 or TRBV12-4 and TRBJ1-2; D is ambiguous. The length of the CDR3 is 15 residues. V dropped 3 bases and J dropped 2 bases, with 13 bases sitting between them. The CDR3 sequence: CASSFGLHLNYGYTF. DNA of the CDR3: TGTGCCAGCAGTTTTGGGCTTCACCTCAACTATGGCTACACCTTC.

This clonotype has at least ten counts. A junction boundary mismatches the germline segment, possibly from a read error. V is TRBV24-1 and J is TRBJ1-1; 8 bases line up with TRBD1. The CDR3 length is 12 residues. Germline assignment: CDR1 KGHDR and CDR2 SFDVKD. The CDR3 protein is CATSDGTGHPIF. The DNA for the CDR3 is TGTGCCACCAGTGATGGGACAGGACATCCCATCTTT.

This clonotype was recorded at least ten times. The chain combines TRBV19 with TRBJ2-5; D call uncertain. The CDR3 sequence is 14 residues long. The V gene's germline CDR1 is LNHDA and CDR2 SQIVND (reference sequence). Deletions cut 3 bases from V and 3 bases from J, with 11 bases between. The CDR3 sequence: CASSMETTEETQYF. DNA for the CDR3: TGTGCCAGTAGTATGGAGACGACGGAAGAGACCCAGTACTTC.

The gene calls are TRBV4-3 and TRBJ2-6; D ambiguous. Germline V gives CDR1 LGHNA, CDR2 YSLEER. This CDR3 is built from 17 residues. V gave up 0 bases and J gave up 1 base, with 10 bases separating them. The CDR3 sequence is CASSQDRMGSGANVLTF. In nucleotides, the CDR3 is TGCGCCAGCAGCCAAGATAGGATGGGATCTGGGGCCAACGTCCTGACTTTC.

The V gene is TRBV5-1, the J gene TRBJ1-5, with a tentative D call TRBD1 (6 bases). CDR3 length: 16 amino acids. In germline, CDR1 is SGHRS, CDR2 YFSETQ. The germline V and J ends were trimmed by 1 base and 7 bases, with 18 bases remaining between them. The CDR3 reads CASSLYPGGADQPQHF. For the CDR3, the DNA is TGCGCCAGCAGCTTGTATCCCGGGGGCGCCGACCAGCCCCAGCATTTT.

In this sample, this clonotype turned up many times. This chain links TRBV13 with TRBJ1-2; 9 bases line up with TRBD1. This CDR3 has 17 amino acids. Germline V CDR1 and CDR2: PRHDT, FYEKMQ (reference sequence). The J segment lost 1 base and the V segment lost 3 bases, leaving 9 bases of the junction unmatched. The CDR3 loop is CASSFPGQGTLNYGYTF. CDR3 bases: TGTGCCAGCAGCTTCCCGGGACAGGGCACCCTTAACTATGGCTACACCTTC.

This clonotype was recorded at least ten times. The rearrangement joins TRBV5-1 to TRBJ1-1; D uncertain. Trimming pared 2 bases from V and 6 bases from J, leaving 5 bases between. Germline CDR1 SGHRS, CDR2 YFSETQ. This CDR3 spans 11 amino acids. CDR3 residues: CASSFEAEAFF. The CDR3 nucleotides are TGCGCCAGCAGCTTTGAAGCTGAAGCTTTCTTT.

This clonotype was detected many times. The rearrangement joins TRBV18 to TRBJ2-5; D is perhaps TRBD1 (6 bases). The CDR3 is made up of 14 amino acids. The ends were cut back, 3 bases at V and 1 base at J, with 9 bases in the middle. CDR1 and CDR2 from the germline V gene are KGHSH and LQKENI. CDR3 DNA sequence: TGTGCCAGCTCACCGGGACACCTCCAAGAGACCCAGTACTTC. Encoded protein: CASSPGHLQETQYF.

There are many counts of this clonotype. This chain links TRBV5-1 with TRBJ1-5; maybe TRBD1 (6 bases). The length of the CDR3 is 18 residues. Deletions cut 0 bases from V and 4 bases from J, with 20 bases between. Germline V gene sequence: CDR1 SGHRS, CDR2 YFSETQ. The DNA of the CDR3 is TGCGCCAGCAGCTTGGCTATCGTGGTCGGGACACATAATCAGCCCCAGCATTTT. Amino acids: CASSLAIVVGTHNQPQHF.

In its sample, this clonotype was seen many times. The V call is TRBV11-2, the J call TRBJ1-5, with 7 nucleotides matching TRBD1. Germline CDR1 and CDR2: SGHAT and FQNNGV. V lost 3 bases, J lost 2 bases, and 7 bases stayed unmatched. This CDR3 has 16 amino acids. This CDR3 reads CASSLTGTSGNQPQHF. The CDR3 coding sequence is TGTGCCAGCAGCTTGACAGGGACCTCCGGCAATCAGCCCCAGCATTTT.